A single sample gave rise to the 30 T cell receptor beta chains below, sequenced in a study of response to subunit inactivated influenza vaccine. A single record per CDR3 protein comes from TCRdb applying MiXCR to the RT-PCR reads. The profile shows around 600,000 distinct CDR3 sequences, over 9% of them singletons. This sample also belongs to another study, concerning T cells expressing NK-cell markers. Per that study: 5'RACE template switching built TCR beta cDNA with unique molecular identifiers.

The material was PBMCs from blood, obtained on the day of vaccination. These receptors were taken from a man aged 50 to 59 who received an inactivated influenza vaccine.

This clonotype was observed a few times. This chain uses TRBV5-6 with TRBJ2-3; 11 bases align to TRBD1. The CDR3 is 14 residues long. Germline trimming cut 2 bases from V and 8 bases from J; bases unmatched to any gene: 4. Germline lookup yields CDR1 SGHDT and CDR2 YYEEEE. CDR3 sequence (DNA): TGTGCCAGCAGCTTCGGACAGGGGGCCCGTACGCAGTATTTT. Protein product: CASSFGQGARTQYF.

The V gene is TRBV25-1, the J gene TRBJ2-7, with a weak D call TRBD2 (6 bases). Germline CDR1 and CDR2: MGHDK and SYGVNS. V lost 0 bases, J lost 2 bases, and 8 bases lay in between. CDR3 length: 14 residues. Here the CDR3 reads CASSEYGGTYEQYF. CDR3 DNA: TGTGCCAGCAGTGAATACGGGGGAACCTACGAGCAGTACTTC.

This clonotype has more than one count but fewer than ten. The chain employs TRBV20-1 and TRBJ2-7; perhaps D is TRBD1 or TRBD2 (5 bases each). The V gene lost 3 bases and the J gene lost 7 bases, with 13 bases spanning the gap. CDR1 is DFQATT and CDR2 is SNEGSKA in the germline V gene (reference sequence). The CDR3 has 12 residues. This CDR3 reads CSASGDLSEQYF. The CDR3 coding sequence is TGCAGTGCTAGCGGGGACCTTTCAGAGCAGTACTTC.

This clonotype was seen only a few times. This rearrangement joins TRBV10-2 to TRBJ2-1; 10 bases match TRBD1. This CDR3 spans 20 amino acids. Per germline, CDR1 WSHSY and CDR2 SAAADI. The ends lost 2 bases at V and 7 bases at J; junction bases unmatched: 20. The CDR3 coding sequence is TGCGCCAGCAGTGAGGCGACAGGGGGCGGATTACTACTCTTCATTAATGAGCAGTTCTTC. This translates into CASSEATGGGLLLFINEQFF.

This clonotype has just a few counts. The CDR3 protein is CASSSNLDRNYGYTF. CDR3 coding DNA: TGTGCCAGCAGCTCGAACCTGGACAGGAACTATGGCTACACCTTC. This sequence joins TRBV7-9 and TRBJ1-2; TRBD1 matches at 7 bases. Germline V gene data show CDR1 as SEHNR and CDR2 as FQNEAQ (reference sequence). Germline trimming cut 4 bases from V and 2 bases from J; bases unmatched to any gene: 7. The CDR3 covers 15 residues.

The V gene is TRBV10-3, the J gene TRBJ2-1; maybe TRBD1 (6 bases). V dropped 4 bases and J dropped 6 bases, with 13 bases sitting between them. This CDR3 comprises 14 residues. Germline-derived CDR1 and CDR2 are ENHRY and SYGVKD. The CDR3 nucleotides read TGTGCCATCAGTGCTAGGCAGGGGTCCAATGAGCAGTTCTTC. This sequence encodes CAISARQGSNEQFF.

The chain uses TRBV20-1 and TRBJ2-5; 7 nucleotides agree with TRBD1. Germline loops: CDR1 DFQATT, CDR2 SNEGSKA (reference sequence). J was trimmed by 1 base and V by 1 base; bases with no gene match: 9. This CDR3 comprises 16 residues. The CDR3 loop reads CSARGLGQAPQETQYF. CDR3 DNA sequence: TGCAGTGCTAGAGGGTTAGGACAGGCCCCCCAAGAGACCCAGTACTTC.

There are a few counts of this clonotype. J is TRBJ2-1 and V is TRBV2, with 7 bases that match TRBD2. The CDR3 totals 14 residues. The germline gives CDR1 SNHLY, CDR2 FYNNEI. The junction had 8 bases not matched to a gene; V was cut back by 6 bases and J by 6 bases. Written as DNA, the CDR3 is TGTGCCAGCAGAGGACTAGAGTTTGCCAATGAGCAGTTCTTC. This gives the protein CASRGLEFANEQFF.

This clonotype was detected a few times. CDR3 region: CAPSNTEAFF. CDR3 sequence (DNA): TGTGCCCCCTCGAACACTGAAGCTTTCTTT. The chain is built from TRBV7-9 and TRBJ1-1; D is unclear. Trimming left V 11 bases short and J 1 base short, with 5 bases between. The germline V gene has CDR1 SEHNR and CDR2 FQNEAQ (reference sequence). The CDR3 covers 10 residues.

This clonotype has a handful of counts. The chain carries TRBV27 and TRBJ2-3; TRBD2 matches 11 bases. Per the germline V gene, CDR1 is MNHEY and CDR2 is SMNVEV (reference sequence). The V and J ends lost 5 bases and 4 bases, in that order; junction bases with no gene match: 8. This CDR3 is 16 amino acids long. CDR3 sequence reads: CASSQVAGGPADTQYF. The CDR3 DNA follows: TGTGCCAGCAGTCAAGTAGCGGGAGGGCCAGCAGATACGCAGTATTTT.

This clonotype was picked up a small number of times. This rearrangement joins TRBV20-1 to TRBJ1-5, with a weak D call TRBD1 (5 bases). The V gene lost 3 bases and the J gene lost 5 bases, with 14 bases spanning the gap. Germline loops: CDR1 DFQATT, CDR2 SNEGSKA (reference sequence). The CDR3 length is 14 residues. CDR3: CSASRGPGYQPQHF. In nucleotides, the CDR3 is TGCAGTGCTAGTAGGGGCCCAGGGTATCAGCCCCAGCATTTT.

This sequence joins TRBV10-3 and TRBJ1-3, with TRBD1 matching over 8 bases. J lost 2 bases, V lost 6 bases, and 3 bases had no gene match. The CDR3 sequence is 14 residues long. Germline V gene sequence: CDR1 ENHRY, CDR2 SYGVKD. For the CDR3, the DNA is TGTGCCATCAGGGACAGGGATACTGGAAACACCATATATTTT. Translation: CAIRDRDTGNTIYF.

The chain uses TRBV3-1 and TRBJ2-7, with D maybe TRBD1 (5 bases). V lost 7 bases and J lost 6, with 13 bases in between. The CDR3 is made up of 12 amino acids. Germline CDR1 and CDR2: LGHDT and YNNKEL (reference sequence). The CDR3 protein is CASNSGSGEQYF. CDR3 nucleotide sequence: TGTGCCAGCAATTCAGGGTCAGGCGAGCAGTACTTC.

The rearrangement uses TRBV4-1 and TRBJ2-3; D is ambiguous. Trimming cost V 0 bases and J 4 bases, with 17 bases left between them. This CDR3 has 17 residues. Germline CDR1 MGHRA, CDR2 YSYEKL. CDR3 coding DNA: TGCGCCAGCAGCCAAGATGACGGTCCCCTTCGGGCAGATACGCAGTATTTT. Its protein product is CASSQDDGPLRADTQYF.

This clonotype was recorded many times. The DNA of the CDR3 is TGTGCCAGCAGTTTAGCAGGGTTTCAGCAGTACTTC. This codes for CASSLAGFQQYF. The chain uses TRBV12-3 or TRBV12-4 and TRBJ2-7, with D unresolved. The CDR3 consists of 12 residues. V was clipped by 0 bases and J by 8 bases, with 8 bases between them.

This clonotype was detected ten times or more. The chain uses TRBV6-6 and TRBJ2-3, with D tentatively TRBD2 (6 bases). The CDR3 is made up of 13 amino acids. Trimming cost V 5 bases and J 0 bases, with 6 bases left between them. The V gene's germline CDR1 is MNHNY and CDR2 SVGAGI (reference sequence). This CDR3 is CASSAGSTDTQYF. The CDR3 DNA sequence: TGTGCCAGCAGTGCGGGGAGCACAGATACGCAGTATTTT.

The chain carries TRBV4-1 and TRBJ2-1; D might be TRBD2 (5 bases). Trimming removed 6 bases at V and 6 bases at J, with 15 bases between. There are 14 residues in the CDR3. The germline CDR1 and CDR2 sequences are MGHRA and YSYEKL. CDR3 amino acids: CASRGAGPGNEQFF. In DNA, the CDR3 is TGCGCCAGCAGGGGAGCCGGCCCGGGCAATGAGCAGTTCTTC.

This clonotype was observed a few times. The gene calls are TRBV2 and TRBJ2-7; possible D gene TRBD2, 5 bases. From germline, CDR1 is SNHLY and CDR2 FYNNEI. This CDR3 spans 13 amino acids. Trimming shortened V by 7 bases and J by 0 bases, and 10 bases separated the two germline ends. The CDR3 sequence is CASIRGSSYEQYF. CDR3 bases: TGTGCCAGCATCCGGGGAAGCTCCTACGAGCAGTACTTC.

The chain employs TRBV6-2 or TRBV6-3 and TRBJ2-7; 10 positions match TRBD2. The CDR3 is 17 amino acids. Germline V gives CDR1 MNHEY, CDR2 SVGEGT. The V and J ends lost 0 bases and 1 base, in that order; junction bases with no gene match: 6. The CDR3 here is CASSYSFGTSVSYEQYF. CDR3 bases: TGTGCCAGCAGTTACTCATTTGGGACTAGCGTATCCTACGAGCAGTACTTC.

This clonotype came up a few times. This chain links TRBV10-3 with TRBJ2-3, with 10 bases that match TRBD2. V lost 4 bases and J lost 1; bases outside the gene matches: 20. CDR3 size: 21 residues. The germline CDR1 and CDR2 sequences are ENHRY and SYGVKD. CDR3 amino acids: CAISVQADGLAEPWGTDTQYF. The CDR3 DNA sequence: TGTGCCATCAGTGTGCAGGCGGATGGACTAGCGGAACCGTGGGGCACAGATACGCAGTATTTT.

CDR3 DNA sequence: TGTGCCAGCAGCTTAGTGTGGGGGCAGGGCACCGGGGAGCTGTTTTTT. Translation gives CASSLVWGQGTGELFF. The chain joins TRBV11-2 to TRBJ2-2; TRBD1 might be the D (6 bases). CDR3 length: 16 amino acids. The germline V gene has CDR1 SGHAT and CDR2 FQNNGV. V lost 1 base and J 4 bases, leaving 13 bases between the germline ends.

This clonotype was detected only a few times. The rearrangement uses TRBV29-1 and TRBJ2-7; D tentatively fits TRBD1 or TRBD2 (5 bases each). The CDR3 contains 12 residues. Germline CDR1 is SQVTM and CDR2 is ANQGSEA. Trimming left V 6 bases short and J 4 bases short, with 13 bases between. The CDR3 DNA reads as TGCAGCGTGACCGGGACCTTATACGAGCAGTACTTC. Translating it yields CSVTGTLYEQYF.

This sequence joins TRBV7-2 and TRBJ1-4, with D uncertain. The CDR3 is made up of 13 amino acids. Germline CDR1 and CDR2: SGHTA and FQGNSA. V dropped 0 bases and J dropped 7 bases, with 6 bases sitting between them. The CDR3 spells CASSLATGEKLFF. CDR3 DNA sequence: TGTGCCAGCAGCTTAGCGACTGGTGAAAAACTGTTTTTT. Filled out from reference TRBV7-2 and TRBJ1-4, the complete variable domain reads GAGVSQSPSNKVTEKGKDVELRCDPISGHTALYWYRQSLGQGLEFLIYFQGNSAPDKSGLPSDRFSAERTGGSVSTLTIQRTQQEDSAVYLCASSLATGEKLFFGSGTQLSVL.

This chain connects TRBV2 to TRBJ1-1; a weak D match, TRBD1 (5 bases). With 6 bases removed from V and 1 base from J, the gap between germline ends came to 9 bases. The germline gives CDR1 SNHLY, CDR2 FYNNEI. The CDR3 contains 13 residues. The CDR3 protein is CASRVGENTEAFF. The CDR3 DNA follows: TGTGCCAGCAGGGTAGGGGAGAACACTGAAGCTTTCTTT. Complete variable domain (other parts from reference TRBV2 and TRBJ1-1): EPEVTQTPSHQVTQMGQEVILRCVPISNHLYFYWYRQILGQKVEFLVSFYNNEISEKSEIFDDQFSVERPDGSNFTLKIRSTKLEDSAMYFCASRVGENTEAFFGQGTRLTVV.

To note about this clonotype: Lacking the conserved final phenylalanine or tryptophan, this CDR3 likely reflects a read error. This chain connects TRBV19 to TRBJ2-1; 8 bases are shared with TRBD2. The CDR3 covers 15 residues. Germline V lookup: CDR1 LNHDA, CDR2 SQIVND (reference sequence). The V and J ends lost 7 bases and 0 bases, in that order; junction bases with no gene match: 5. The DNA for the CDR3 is TGTGCCAGTACCCTGAGCGGGAGCTCCTACAATGAGCAGTTCTTA. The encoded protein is CASTLSGSSYNEQFL.

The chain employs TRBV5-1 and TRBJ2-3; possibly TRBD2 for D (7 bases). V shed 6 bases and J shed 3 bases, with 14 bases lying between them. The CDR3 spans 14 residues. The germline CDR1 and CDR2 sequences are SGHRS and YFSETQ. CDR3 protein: CASKGGAPTDTQYF. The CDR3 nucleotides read TGCGCCAGCAAGGGGGGGGCCCCGACAGATACGCAGTATTTT.

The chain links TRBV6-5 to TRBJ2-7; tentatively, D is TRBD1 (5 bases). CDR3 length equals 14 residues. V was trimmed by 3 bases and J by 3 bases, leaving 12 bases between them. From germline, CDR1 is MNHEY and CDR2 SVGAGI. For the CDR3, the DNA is TGTGCCAGCAGTTATACAGGCGGCGGCTACGAGCAGTACTTC. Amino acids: CASSYTGGGYEQYF.

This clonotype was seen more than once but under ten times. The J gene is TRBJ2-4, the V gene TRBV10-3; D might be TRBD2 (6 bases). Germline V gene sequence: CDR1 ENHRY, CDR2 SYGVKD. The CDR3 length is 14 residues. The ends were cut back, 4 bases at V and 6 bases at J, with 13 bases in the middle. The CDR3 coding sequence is TGTGCCATCAGTGCCGTAGCGGAGGTAAACATTCAGTACTTC. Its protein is CAISAVAEVNIQYF.

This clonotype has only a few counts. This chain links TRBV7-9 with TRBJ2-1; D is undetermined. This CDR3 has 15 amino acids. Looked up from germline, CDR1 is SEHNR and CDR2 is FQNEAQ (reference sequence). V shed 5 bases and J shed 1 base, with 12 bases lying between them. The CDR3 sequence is CASSPPHLSYNEQFF. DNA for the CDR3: TGTGCCAGCAGCCCGCCACATCTTTCCTACAATGAGCAGTTCTTC.

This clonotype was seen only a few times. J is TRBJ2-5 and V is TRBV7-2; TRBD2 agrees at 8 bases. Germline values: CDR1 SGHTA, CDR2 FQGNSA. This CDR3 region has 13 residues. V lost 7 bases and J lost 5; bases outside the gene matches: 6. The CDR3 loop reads CASTRGGWETQYF. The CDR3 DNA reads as TGTGCCAGCACCCGGGGGGGGTGGGAGACCCAGTACTTC.